These T cell receptor beta chains were read from a single sample in a study of response to subunit inactivated influenza vaccine. Using its own MiXCR run on the RT-PCR reads, TCRdb lists one record per CDR3 protein. The profile shows about 170,000 distinct CDR3 sequences, approximately 12% of them singletons. This sample also belongs to another study, concerning T cells expressing NK-cell markers.

The sequences come from CD8+ T cells sorted from PBMCs, collected less than 13 days after vaccination. The receptors derive from a man aged 50 to 59 who received an inactivated influenza vaccine. Each CDR3 is given with its conserved first and last residue. D genes are given only for firm matches. Not all rows give a size; the values are once, few, many and, for expanded clones, a class.

d_call j_call v_call clone_size cdr3_nt cdr3_aa
- TRBJ2-5 TRBV7-8 - TGTGCCAGCAGCTCCTTGTGGGCGGGGCAAGAGACCCAGTACTTC CASSSLWAGQETQYF
- TRBJ2-7 TRBV27 few TGTGCCAGCAGTTTCGGGGATACCGCCTACGAGCAGTACTTC CASSFGDTAYEQYF
- TRBJ2-7 TRBV6-2/TRBV6-3 few TGTGCCAGCAGATTCGATAGCTCCTACGAGCAGTACTTC CASRFDSSYEQYF
TRBD1 TRBJ2-1 TRBV13 few TGTGCCAGCAGCTTAACGGACAGGGCCCTCAATGAGCAGTTCTTC CASSLTDRALNEQFF
- TRBJ2-3 TRBV5-1 few TGCGCCAGCAGCTTTGTATCCGCCGGGGCCGGACTGAGCACAGATACGCAGTATTTT CASSFVSAGAGLSTDTQYF
- TRBJ2-5 TRBV24-1 - TGTGCCACCAGTGATTTGCCCGGGTCCCCCGAGTACTTC CATSDLPGSPEYF
TRBD2 TRBJ2-2 TRBV4-2 - TGTGCCAGCAGCCATCCCCTAGCGGGGGGTGGCGGGGAGCTGTTTTTT CASSHPLAGGGGELFF
TRBD2 TRBJ2-5 TRBV12-5 few TGTGCTAGTGGTTTGGTCGGTAGCGGGGGCCCAGAGACCCAGTACTTC CASGLVGSGGPETQYF
- TRBJ2-2 TRBV20-1 medium-sized TGCAGTGCCGAGGGACAGAACACCGGGGAGCTGTTTTTT CSAEGQNTGELFF
- TRBJ2-1 TRBV28 - TGTGCCAGCAGTTTATTGTACGGGAGAGGTAACAATGAGCAGTTCTTC CASSLLYGRGNNEQFF
- TRBJ2-3 TRBV20-1 - TGCAGTGTCAGCCGGGACTGGAGCCCCTCAGATACGCAGTATTTT CSVSRDWSPSDTQYF
TRBD2 TRBJ2-1 TRBV29-1 many TGCAGCGTTGAACCCCCCAGCGGGATAGGCTCCTACAATGAGCAGTTCTTC CSVEPPSGIGSYNEQFF
- TRBJ2-3 TRBV11-2 few TGTGCCAGCAGCCGACCCACAGGGGGCGGGAGTAGCGGGAGAAGTGGTACGCAGTATTTT CASSRPTGGGSSGRSGTQYF
- TRBJ2-1 TRBV5-1 many TGCGCCAGCAGCTTGGCCACTTACAATGAGCAGTTCTTC CASSLATYNEQFF
TRBD1 TRBJ2-7 TRBV29-1 many TGCAGCGTTGAAGAACTTGGACAGGGTGGGTACGAGCAGTACTTC CSVEELGQGGYEQYF
- TRBJ1-2 TRBV24-1 - TGTGCCACCAGTGACCCGCGGGATCTCACTTCGGACTATGGCTACACCTTC CATSDPRDLTSDYGYTF
- TRBJ2-7 TRBV20-1 - TGCAGTGCTAGTATACGGGTACCCTACGAGCAGTACTTC CSASIRVPYEQYF
- TRBJ2-7 TRBV7-9 many TGTGCCAGCAGCTTACTTAGAGACGAGCAGTACTTC CASSLLRDEQYF
TRBD1 TRBJ1-2 TRBV15 few TGTGCCACCAGCAGAGATCCCGGACAGGGTGGTGAGGGCTACACCTTC CATSRDPGQGGEGYTF
- TRBJ2-3 TRBV2 many TGTGCCAGCAGCCTGGTCTCCACACGAACAGATACGCAGTATTTT CASSLVSTRTDTQYF
- TRBJ2-1 TRBV24-1 few TGTGCCACCAGTGATCGCAGGGGTCGGAATGAGCAGTTCTTC CATSDRRGRNEQFF
- TRBJ1-4 TRBV6-2/TRBV6-3 few TGTGCCAGCAGTTACTACAGGAATGAAAAACTGTTTTTT CASSYYRNEKLFF
- TRBJ2-3 TRBV14 few TGTGCCAGCAGCCAAGATGTAGGGAAGGGAGATACGCAGTATTTT CASSQDVGKGDTQYF
- TRBJ1-2 TRBV20-1 - TGCAGTGCGAGAGACACAGGGAACTATGGCTACACCTTC CSARDTGNYGYTF
- TRBJ1-2 TRBV30 few TGTGCCTGGAATCTCAGGGAACCTGGCTACACCTTC CAWNLREPGYTF
- TRBJ2-1 TRBV29-1 many TGCAGCGTTGAAACGGGGAATACAGGAGACAATGAGCAGTTCTTC CSVETGNTGDNEQFF
- TRBJ2-1 TRBV7-2 - TGTGCCAGCAGCAAAGGGGTCTCCTACAATGAGCAGTTCTTC CASSKGVSYNEQFF
- TRBJ2-1 TRBV7-8 - TGTGCCAGCAGCTTACTTCTCAGCCACAATGAGCAGTTCTTC CASSLLLSHNEQFF
- TRBJ2-1 TRBV7-2 - TGTGCCAGCAGCGAGCAGGTTCCGATCTACAATGAGCAGTTCTTC CASSEQVPIYNEQFF
- TRBJ2-3 TRBV5-5 few TGTGCCAGCAGCTCTACAGGGTATAGCACAGATACGCAGTATTTT CASSSTGYSTDTQYF
TRBD2 TRBJ2-1 TRBV9 few TGTGCCAGCAGCGTTAGCGGGTTCGGGGCCAATGAGCAGTTCTTC CASSVSGFGANEQFF
- TRBJ1-1 TRBV6-1 few TGTGCCAGCAGTGAATGGAAAGGGAACACTGAAGCTTTCTTT CASSEWKGNTEAFF